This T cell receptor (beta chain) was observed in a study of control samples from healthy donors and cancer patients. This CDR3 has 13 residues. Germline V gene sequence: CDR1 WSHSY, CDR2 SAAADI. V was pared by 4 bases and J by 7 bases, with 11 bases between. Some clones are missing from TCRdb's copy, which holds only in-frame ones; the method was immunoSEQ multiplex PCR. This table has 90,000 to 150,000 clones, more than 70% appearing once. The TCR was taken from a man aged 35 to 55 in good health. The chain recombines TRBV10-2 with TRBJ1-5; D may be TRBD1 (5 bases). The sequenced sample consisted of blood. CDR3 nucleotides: TGCGCCAGCAGTGGGGGGGGGTTCCAGCCCCAGCATTTT. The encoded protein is CASSGGGFQPQHF.